Below, 21 T cell receptor beta chains from the same sample are listed, as sequenced in a study of shared clonotypes between healthy human individuals. Libraries were prepared by immunoSEQ multiplex PCR; TCRdb keeps only in-frame clonotypes and omits some of them. The repertoire holds some 2,500,000 clones, with roughly 93% as singletons. The sequenced material came from naive CD4+ T cells from PBMCs. Subset reported: CD45RA+ positively selected. All receptors come from a man younger than 35 in good health. Some clones in this sample may be carry-over from other donors' samples.

The CDR3 nucleotides are TGTGCCAGCAGGGCTAGGACTTCTATCTACGAGCAGTACTTC. Translating it yields CASRARTSIYEQYF. The V call is TRBV2, the J call TRBJ2-7; perhaps TRBD2 as D (5 bases). Trimming took off 6 bases at V and 3 bases at J, with 15 bases between the two ends. The CDR3 is 14 amino acids. CDR1 is SNHLY, CDR2 FYNNEI, per germline.

This chain joins TRBV11-2 and TRBJ1-1; D might be TRBD1 (5 bases). Trimming removed 2 bases at V and 4 bases at J, with 17 bases between. Germline V lookup: CDR1 SGHAT, CDR2 FQNNGV. The CDR3 has 16 amino acids. The CDR3 protein is CASSLYPFSGSTEAFF. CDR3 coding DNA: TGTGCCAGCAGCTTATATCCCTTTTCAGGGAGCACTGAAGCTTTCTTT. The full variable domain, in which reference TRBV11-2 and TRBJ1-1 provide the parts outside the CDR3, is EAGVAQSPRYKIIEKRQSVAFWCNPISGHATLYWYQQILGQGPKLLIQFQNNGVVDDSQLPKDRFSAERLKGVDSTLKIQPAKLEDSAVYLCASSLYPFSGSTEAFFGQGTRLTVV.

The chain couples TRBV5-1 to TRBJ1-1; D remains unclear. Germline V lookup: CDR1 SGHRS, CDR2 YFSETQ. The length of the CDR3 is 13 residues. Trimming shortened V by 2 bases and J by 9 bases, and 14 bases separated the two germline ends. CDR3 bases: TGCGCCAGCAGCTTTAGCGAGGGAGAGAAAGCTTTCTTT. As protein: CASSFSEGEKAFF. The full variable domain, completed using reference TRBV5-1 and TRBJ1-1, is KAGVTQTPRYLIKTRGQQVTLSCSPISGHRSVSWYQQTPGQGLQFLFEYFSETQRNKGNFPGRFSGRQFSNSRSEMNVSTLELGDSALYLCASSFSEGEKAFFGQGTRLTVV.

With regard to this clone: A read error may account for a junction end that differs from germline. This chain uses TRBV5-4 with TRBJ1-2; no firm D call. The CDR3 has 12 amino acids. From germline, CDR1 is SGHNT and CDR2 YYREEE (reference sequence). CDR3 nucleotides: TGTGCCAGCAGCTTGGATAACTGTGGCTACACCTTC. Translated, it gives CASSLDNCGYTF.

Turning to this clone: Other DNA variants within this sample encode the same CDR3. The chain has TRBV5-1 and TRBJ1-5; maybe TRBD1 (6 bases). Germline CDR1 is SGHRS and CDR2 is YFSETQ. V lost 1 base, J lost 1 base, and 6 bases lay in between. CDR3 length: 14 amino acids. The CDR3 DNA reads TGCGCCAGCAGCTTGACAGGGAGCAATCAGCCCCAGCATTTT. Its protein product is CASSLTGSNQPQHF.

The chain carries TRBV2 and TRBJ2-1; no definite D call. This CDR3 has 13 amino acids. Trimming removed 3 bases from V and 10 bases from J, with 13 bases in between. The germline V gene has CDR1 SNHLY and CDR2 FYNNEI. The CDR3 is CASSESPLSEQFF. CDR3 DNA sequence: TGTGCCAGCAGTGAGTCGCCACTCTCCGAGCAGTTCTTC.

The V call is TRBV18, the J call TRBJ2-2, with no clear D. The germline gives CDR1 KGHSH, CDR2 LQKENI. The CDR3 loop spans 16 amino acids. Deletions cut 4 bases from V and 2 bases from J, with 14 bases between. CDR3 loop: CASSLISPGNTGELFF. In nucleotides, the CDR3 is TGTGCCAGCTCACTAATCTCGCCTGGAAACACCGGGGAGCTGTTTTTT.

This chain links TRBV18 with TRBJ1-1, with TRBD1 identical over 8 bases. Germline V gene sequence: CDR1 KGHSH, CDR2 LQKENI. This CDR3 comprises 16 residues. V gave up 1 base and J gave up 6 bases; unmatched junction bases: 10. The CDR3 here is CASSPRGQGEVAEAFF. The CDR3 DNA sequence: TGTGCCAGCTCACCACGAGGACAGGGTGAGGTGGCTGAAGCTTTCTTT. Full variable domain (remainder filled in from reference TRBV18 and TRBJ1-1): NAGVMQNPRHLVRRRGQEARLRCSPMKGHSHVYWYRQLPEEGLKFMVYLQKENIIDESGMPKERFSAEFPKEGPSILRIQQVVRGDSAAYFCASSPRGQGEVAEAFFGQGTRLTVV.

The rearrangement links TRBV5-1 to TRBJ2-7; TRBD1 or TRBD2 may be the D gene (6 bases each). CDR1 SGHRS and CDR2 YFSETQ come from the germline V gene. This CDR3 is 16 amino acids long. V was shortened by 2 bases and J by 5 bases, with 20 bases between the two germline ends. The CDR3 coding sequence is TGCGCCAGCAGCTTAGTTACGTCCGGGGGCTATAACGAGCAGTACTTC. Its translation: CASSLVTSGGYNEQYF.

The chain couples TRBV28 to TRBJ1-4; tentatively, D is TRBD1 (6 bases). In germline, CDR1 is MDHEN, CDR2 SYDVKM. V was clipped by 4 bases and J by 3 bases, with 12 bases between them. The CDR3 has 15 amino acids. The CDR3 loop is CASSSRDISNEKLFF. The CDR3 DNA reads TGTGCCAGCAGTTCACGGGACATCTCTAATGAAAAACTGTTTTTT.

The chain combines TRBV25-1 with TRBJ1-1; D is possibly TRBD1 (6 bases). Trimming left V 4 bases short and J 6 bases short, with 18 bases between. Looked up from germline, CDR1 is MGHDK and CDR2 is SYGVNS. The CDR3 runs to 15 residues. CDR3 amino acids: CASSGLDRGPPEAFF. CDR3 DNA: TGTGCCAGCAGTGGATTGGACAGAGGGCCCCCTGAAGCTTTCTTT.

The chain employs TRBV4-3 and TRBJ1-2; 11 nucleotides match TRBD1. The germline gives CDR1 LGHNA, CDR2 YSLEER. V dropped 0 bases and J dropped 7; count of bases not matched to a gene: 4. This CDR3 contains 15 residues. CDR3 DNA sequence: TGCGCCAGCAGCCAAGATGGACAGGGGGCGACTGGCTACACCTTC. Its translation: CASSQDGQGATGYTF.

This clone was seen only once. The rearrangement links TRBV5-1 to TRBJ2-1; D possibly matches TRBD1 or TRBD2 (5 bases each). The germline gives CDR1 SGHRS, CDR2 YFSETQ. This CDR3 is 16 amino acids long. Trimming left V 4 bases short and J 16 bases short, with 30 bases between. The CDR3 DNA follows: TGCGCCAGCAGCCCCCTCCCGCGGGCCGAAAACCAGGGAAATTTCTTC. It specifies CASSPLPRAENQGNFF.

On this clone: This same CDR3 is encoded by further DNA sequences in the sample. This chain connects TRBV5-1 to TRBJ2-7; no clear D gene. The CDR3 extends over 14 amino acids. Germline V lookup: CDR1 SGHRS, CDR2 YFSETQ. The V and J ends lost 0 bases and 0 bases respectively, with 7 bases between them. This CDR3 is CASSLALSSYEQYF. The CDR3 region has the DNA TGCGCCAGCAGCTTGGCCTTAAGCTCCTACGAGCAGTACTTC.

This chain joins TRBV27 and TRBJ1-2; 7 nucleotides agree with TRBD1. Germline CDR1 is MNHEY and CDR2 is SMNVEV (reference sequence). This CDR3 comprises 17 residues. The V segment lost 4 bases and the J segment 4 bases; nucleotides outside the gene matches: 15. The CDR3 protein is CASSSSDNLDRSYGYTF. In DNA, the CDR3 is TGTGCCAGCAGTTCCTCAGATAACCTGGACAGGAGCTATGGCTACACCTTC.

The V and J genes are TRBV18 and TRBJ2-1, with 7 bases fitting TRBD2. Germline values: CDR1 KGHSH, CDR2 LQKENI. This CDR3 comprises 16 residues. V lost 2 bases to trimming and J lost 6 bases; unmatched junction nucleotides: 10. CDR3 loop: CASSPVGRQPGNEQFF. DNA for the CDR3: TGTGCCAGCTCACCAGTCGGGAGGCAACCCGGCAATGAGCAGTTCTTC.

The chain combines TRBV15 with TRBJ1-1, with D tentatively TRBD1 (6 bases). Per the germline V gene, CDR1 is LNHNV and CDR2 is YYDKDF (reference sequence). The V and J ends lost 1 base and 6 bases respectively, with 9 bases between them. The CDR3 is 13 residues long. Written as DNA, the CDR3 is TGTGCCACCAGCAGAGGGGGGGCCGCTGAAGCTTTCTTT. This codes for CATSRGGAAEAFF. The full variable domain, in which reference TRBV15 and TRBJ1-1 provide the parts outside the CDR3, is DAMVIQNPRYQVTQFGKPVTLSCSQTLNHNVMYWYQQKSSQAPKLLFHYYDKDFNNEADTPDNFQSRRPNTSFCFLDIRSPGLGDTAMYLCATSRGGAAEAFFGQGTRLTVV.

The V gene is TRBV5-4, the J gene TRBJ2-1, with 12 positions matching TRBD2. V shed 0 bases, J shed 15 bases, and the junction held 7 bases outside the gene matches. The CDR3 has 14 amino acids. CDR1 is SGHNT, CDR2 YYREEE, per germline (reference sequence). The CDR3 DNA reads TGTGCCAGCAGCTTGGAACTAGCGGGAGGTTTGAGGTTCTTC. It is translated as CASSLELAGGLRFF.

The chain combines TRBV2 with TRBJ2-7, with TRBD1 matching over 10 bases. The CDR3 extends over 14 amino acids. From germline, CDR1 is SNHLY and CDR2 FYNNEI. The J segment lost 7 bases and the V segment lost 6 bases, leaving 9 bases of the junction unmatched. The CDR3 protein is CASRGTGAAGEQYF. In nucleotides, the CDR3 is TGTGCCAGCAGGGGGACAGGGGCGGCCGGTGAGCAGTACTTC.

This clone was found once. This sequence joins TRBV4-2 and TRBJ2-5; 7 bases match TRBD2. Germline assignment: CDR1 LGHNA and CDR2 YNFKEQ. V lost 0 bases and J lost 2; bases outside the gene matches: 6. This CDR3 contains 16 residues. DNA for the CDR3: TGTGCCAGCAGCCAAGATCGGCTAGCGGTTCAAGAGACCCAGTACTTC. Protein product: CASSQDRLAVQETQYF.

The chain combines TRBV7-9 with TRBJ2-5, with D unclear. Germline-derived CDR1 and CDR2 are SEHNR and FQNEAQ (reference sequence). V was cut by 6 bases and J by 1 base, with 6 bases left in between. The CDR3 sequence is 12 residues long. The CDR3 DNA reads as TGTGCCAGCAGTTTTACCCAAGAGACCCAGTACTTC. It codes for CASSFTQETQYF.